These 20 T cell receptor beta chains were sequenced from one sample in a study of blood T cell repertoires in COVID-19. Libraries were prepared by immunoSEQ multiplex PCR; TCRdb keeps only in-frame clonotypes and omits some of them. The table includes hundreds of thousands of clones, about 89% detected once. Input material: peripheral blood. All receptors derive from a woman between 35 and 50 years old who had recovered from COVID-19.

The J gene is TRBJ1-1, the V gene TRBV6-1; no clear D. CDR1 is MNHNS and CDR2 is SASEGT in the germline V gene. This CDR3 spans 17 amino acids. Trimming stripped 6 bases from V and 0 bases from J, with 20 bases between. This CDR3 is CASSELAWSLMNTEAFF. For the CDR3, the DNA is TGTGCCAGCAGCGAATTAGCTTGGTCCTTAATGAACACTGAAGCTTTCTTT.

In DNA, the CDR3 is TGTGCCAGCAGTGACCCGACACAACAGGGCACTGAAGCTTTCTTT. The encoded protein is CASSDPTQQGTEAFF. The chain combines TRBV25-1 with TRBJ1-1; D may be TRBD1 (6 bases). CDR1 is MGHDK, CDR2 SYGVNS, per germline. The CDR3 has 15 amino acids. The germline V and J ends were trimmed by 3 bases and 4 bases, with 15 bases remaining between them.

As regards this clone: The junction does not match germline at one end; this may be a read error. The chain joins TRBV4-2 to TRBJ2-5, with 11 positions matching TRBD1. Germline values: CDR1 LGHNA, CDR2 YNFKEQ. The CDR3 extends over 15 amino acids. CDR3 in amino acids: CASSKEGQGGETQYF. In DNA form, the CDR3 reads TGTGCCAGCAGCAAAGAGGGACAGGGGGGAGAGACCCAGTACTTC.

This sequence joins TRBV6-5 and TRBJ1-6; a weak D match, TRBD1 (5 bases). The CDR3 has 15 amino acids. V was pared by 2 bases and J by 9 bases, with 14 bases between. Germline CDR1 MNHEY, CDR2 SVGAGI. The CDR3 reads CASSYGGVAGSPLHF. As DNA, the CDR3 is TGTGCCAGCAGTTACGGGGGGGTGGCCGGTTCACCCCTCCACTTT.

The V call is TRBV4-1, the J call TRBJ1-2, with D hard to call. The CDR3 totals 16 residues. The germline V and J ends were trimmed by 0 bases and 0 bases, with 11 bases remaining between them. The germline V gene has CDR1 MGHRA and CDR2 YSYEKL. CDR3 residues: CASSQDGGPANYGYTF. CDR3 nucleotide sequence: TGCGCCAGCAGCCAAGATGGCGGCCCAGCTAACTATGGCTACACCTTC.

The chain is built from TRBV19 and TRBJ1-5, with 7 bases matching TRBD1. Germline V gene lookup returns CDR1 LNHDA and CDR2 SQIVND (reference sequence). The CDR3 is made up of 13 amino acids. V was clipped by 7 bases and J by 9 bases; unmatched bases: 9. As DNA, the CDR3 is TGTGCCAGTACCCTACAGGGGCGAAGGCCCCAGCATTTT. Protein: CASTLQGRRPQHF.

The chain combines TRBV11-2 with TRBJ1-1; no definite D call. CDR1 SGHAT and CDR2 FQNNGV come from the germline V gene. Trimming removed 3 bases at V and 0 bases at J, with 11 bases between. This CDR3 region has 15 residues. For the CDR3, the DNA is TGTGCCAGCAGCTTCGGCGACACCGTGAACACTGAAGCTTTCTTT. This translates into CASSFGDTVNTEAFF.

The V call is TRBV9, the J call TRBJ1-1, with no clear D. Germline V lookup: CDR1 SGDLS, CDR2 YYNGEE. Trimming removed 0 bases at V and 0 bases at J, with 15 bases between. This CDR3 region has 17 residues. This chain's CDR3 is CASSVEARVYMNTEAFF. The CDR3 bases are TGTGCCAGCAGCGTAGAAGCCCGGGTGTACATGAACACTGAAGCTTTCTTT.

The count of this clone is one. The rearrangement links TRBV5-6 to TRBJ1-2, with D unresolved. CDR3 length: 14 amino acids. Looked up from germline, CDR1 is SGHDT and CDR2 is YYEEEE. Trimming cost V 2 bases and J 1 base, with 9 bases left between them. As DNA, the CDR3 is TGTGCCAGCAGCTTCGGGGTCCGTAACTATGGCTACACCTTC. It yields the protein CASSFGVRNYGYTF.

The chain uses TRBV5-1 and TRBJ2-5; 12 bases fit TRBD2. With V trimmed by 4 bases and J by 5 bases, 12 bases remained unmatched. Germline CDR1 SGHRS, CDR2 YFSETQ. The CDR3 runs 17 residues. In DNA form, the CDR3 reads TGCGCCAGCAGCCACACTAGCGGGGGGCTCCCTGGGGAGACCCAGTACTTC. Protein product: CASSHTSGGLPGETQYF.

The CDR3 nucleotides are TGCGCCAGCAGTGAGACTAAGGGACAGGGGGTTCACTACGAGCAGTACTTC. Protein sequence: CASSETKGQGVHYEQYF. V and J are TRBV10-1 and TRBJ2-7; the match to TRBD1 covers 11 bases. The CDR3 loop spans 17 amino acids. With 2 bases clipped from V and 3 bases from J, the junction kept 9 bases outside the gene matches. The V gene's germline CDR1 is WNHNN and CDR2 SYGVQD (reference sequence).

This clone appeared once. CDR3: CASSQGQGDNSPLHF. Written as DNA, the CDR3 is TGTGCCAGCAGCCAGGGACAGGGGGATAATTCACCCCTCCACTTT. This rearrangement joins TRBV3-1 (or the pseudogene TRBV3-2) to TRBJ1-6, with TRBD1 identical over 11 bases. Germline CDR1 is LGHDT and CDR2 is YNNKEL (reference sequence). This CDR3 has 15 amino acids. The ends lost 3 bases at V and 5 bases at J; junction bases unmatched: 0.

The CDR3: CASSPVAVSYEQYF. The CDR3 region has the DNA TGTGCCAGCTCACCAGTGGCAGTCTCCTACGAGCAGTACTTC. The rearrangement joins TRBV18 to TRBJ2-7; D uncertain. This CDR3 contains 14 residues. The ends were cut back, 2 bases at V and 0 bases at J, with 8 bases in the middle. Germline V CDR1 and CDR2: KGHSH, LQKENI.

This CDR3 is CAISGQGGTGELFF. DNA of the CDR3: TGTGCCATCAGTGGACAGGGAGGCACCGGGGAGCTGTTTTTT. The chain uses TRBV10-3 and TRBJ2-2; TRBD1 might be the D (7 bases). The germline CDR1 and CDR2 sequences are ENHRY and SYGVKD. The CDR3 consists of 14 residues. Trimming shortened V by 4 bases and J by 4 bases, and 10 bases separated the two germline ends.

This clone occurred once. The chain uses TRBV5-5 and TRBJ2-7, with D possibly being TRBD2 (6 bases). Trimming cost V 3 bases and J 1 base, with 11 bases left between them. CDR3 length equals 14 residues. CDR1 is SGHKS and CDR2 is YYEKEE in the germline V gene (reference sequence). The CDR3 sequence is CASSSYGGSYEQYF. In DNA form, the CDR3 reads TGTGCCAGCAGCTCCTACGGGGGATCCTACGAGCAGTACTTC.

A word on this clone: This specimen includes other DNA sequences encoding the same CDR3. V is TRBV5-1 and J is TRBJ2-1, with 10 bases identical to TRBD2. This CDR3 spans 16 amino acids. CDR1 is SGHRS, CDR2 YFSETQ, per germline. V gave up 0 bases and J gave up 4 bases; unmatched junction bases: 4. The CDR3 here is CASSLVPSGGYNEQFF. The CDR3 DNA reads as TGCGCCAGCAGCTTGGTCCCTAGCGGGGGATACAATGAGCAGTTCTTC.

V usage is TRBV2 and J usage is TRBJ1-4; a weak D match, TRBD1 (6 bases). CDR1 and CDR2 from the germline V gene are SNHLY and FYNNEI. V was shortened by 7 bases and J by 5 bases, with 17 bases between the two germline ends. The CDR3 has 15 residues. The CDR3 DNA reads TGTGCCAGCACCGACAGGCCCTACGACAATGAAAAACTGTTTTTT. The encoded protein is CASTDRPYDNEKLFF.

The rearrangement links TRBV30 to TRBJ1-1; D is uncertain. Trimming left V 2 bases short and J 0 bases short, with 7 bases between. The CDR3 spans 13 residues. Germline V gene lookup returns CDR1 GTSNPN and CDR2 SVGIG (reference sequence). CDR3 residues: CAWSTSVNTEAFF. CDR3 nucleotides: TGTGCCTGGAGTACGTCGGTGAACACTGAAGCTTTCTTT.

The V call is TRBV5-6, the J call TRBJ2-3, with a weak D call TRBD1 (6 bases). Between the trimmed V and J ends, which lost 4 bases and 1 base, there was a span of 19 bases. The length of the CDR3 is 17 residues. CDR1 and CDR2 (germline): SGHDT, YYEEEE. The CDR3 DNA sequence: TGTGCCAGCAGCATACCCCGAGGGTCAGGGGGCACAGATACGCAGTATTTT. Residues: CASSIPRGSGGTDTQYF.

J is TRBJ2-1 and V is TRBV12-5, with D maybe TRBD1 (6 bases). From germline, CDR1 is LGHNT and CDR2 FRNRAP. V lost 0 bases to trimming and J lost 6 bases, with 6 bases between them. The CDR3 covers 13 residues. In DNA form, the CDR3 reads TGTGCTAGTGGTTTGGTACAGGGCAATGAGCAGTTCTTC. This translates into CASGLVQGNEQFF.